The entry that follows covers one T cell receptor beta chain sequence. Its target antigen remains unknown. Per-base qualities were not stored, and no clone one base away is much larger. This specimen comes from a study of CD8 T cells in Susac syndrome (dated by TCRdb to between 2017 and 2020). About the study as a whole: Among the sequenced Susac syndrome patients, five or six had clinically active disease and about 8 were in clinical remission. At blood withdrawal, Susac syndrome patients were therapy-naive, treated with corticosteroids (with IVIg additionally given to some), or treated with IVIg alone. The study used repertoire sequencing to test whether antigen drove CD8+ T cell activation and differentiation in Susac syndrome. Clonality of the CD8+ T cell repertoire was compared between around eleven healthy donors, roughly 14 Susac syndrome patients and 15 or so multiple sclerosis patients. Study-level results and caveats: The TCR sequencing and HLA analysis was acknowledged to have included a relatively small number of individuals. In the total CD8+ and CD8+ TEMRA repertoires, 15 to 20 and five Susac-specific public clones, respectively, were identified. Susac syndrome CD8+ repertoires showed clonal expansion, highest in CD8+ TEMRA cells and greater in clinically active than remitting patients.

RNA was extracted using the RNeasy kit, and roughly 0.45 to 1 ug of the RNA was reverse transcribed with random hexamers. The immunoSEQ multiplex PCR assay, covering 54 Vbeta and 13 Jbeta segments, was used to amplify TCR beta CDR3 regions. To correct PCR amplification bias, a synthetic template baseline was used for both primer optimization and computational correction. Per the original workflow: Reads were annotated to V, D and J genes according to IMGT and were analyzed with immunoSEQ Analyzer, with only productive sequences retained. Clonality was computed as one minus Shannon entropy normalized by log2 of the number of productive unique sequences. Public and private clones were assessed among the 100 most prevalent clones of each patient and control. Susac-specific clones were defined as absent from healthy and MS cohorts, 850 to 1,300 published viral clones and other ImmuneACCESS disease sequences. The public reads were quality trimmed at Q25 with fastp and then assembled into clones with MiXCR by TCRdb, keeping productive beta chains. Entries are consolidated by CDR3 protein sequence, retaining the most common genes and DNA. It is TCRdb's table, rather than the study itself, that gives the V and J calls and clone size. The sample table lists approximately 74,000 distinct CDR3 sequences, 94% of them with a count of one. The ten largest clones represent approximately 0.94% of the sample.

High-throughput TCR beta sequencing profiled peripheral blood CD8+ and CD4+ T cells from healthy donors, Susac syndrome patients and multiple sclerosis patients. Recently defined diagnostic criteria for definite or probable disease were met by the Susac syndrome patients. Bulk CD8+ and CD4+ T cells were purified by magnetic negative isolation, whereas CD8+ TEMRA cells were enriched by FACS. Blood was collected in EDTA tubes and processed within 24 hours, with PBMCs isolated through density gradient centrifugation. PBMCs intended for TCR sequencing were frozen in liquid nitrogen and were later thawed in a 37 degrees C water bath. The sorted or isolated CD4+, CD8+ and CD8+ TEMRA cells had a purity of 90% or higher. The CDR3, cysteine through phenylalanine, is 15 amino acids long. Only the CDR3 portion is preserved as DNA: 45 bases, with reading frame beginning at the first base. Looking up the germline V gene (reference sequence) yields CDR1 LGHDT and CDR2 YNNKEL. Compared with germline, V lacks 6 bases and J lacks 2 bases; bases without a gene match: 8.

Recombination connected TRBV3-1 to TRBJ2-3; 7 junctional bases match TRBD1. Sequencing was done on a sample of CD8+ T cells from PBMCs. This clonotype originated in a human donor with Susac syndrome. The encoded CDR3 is CASSRGTADTDTQYF. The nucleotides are TGTGCCAGCAGTCGAGGGACAGCAGACACAGATACGCAGTATTTT.